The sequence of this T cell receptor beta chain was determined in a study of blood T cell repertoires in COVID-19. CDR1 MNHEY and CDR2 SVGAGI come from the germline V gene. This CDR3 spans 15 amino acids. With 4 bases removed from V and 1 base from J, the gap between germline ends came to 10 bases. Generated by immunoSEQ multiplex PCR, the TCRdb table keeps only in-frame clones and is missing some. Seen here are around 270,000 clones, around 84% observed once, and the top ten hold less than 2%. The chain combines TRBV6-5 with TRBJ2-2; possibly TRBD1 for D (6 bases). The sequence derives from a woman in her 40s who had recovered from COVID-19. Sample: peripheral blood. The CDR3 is CASSSPGQNTGELFF. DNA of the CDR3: TGTGCCAGCAGTTCCCCGGGACAGAACACCGGGGAGCTGTTTTTT.